This T cell receptor beta chain was retrieved from a study of PD-1 blockade in mismatch repair-deficient tumors. Here immunoSEQ multiplex PCR was the method, and the copy in TCRdb shows in-frame clones only, minus some. In the table there are 40,000 to 60,000 clones, over 60% of which are singletons. CDR3 size: 13 residues. Germline V gene data show CDR1 as MNHNS and CDR2 as SASEGT. V lost 3 bases and J 7 bases, leaving 12 bases between the germline ends. The sample in question was PBMCs, obtained before pembrolizumab treatment. The sequence was obtained from an adult with mismatch repair-deficient cancer. V usage is TRBV6-1 and J usage is TRBJ1-2, with TRBD1 as a possible D gene (5 bases). CDR3 coding DNA: TGTGCCAGCAGTGAGGGACTCCGGCGTGGCTACACCTTC. This encodes CASSEGLRRGYTF.